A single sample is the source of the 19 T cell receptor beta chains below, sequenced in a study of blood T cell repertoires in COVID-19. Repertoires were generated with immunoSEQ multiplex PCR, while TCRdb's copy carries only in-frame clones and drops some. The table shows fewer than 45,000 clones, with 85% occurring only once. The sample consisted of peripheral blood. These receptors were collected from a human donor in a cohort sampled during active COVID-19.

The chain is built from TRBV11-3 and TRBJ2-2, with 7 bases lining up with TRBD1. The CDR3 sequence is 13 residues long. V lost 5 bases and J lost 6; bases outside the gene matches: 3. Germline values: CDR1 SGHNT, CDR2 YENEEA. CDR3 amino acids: CASSPGTAGELFF. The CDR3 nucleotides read TGTGCCAGCAGCCCGGGGACAGCCGGGGAGCTGTTTTTT.

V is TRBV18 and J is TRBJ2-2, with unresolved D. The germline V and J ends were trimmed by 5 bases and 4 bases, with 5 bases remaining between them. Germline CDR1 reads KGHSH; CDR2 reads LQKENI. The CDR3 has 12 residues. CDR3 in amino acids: CASSYFTGELFF. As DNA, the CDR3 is TGTGCCAGCTCATACTTCACCGGGGAGCTGTTTTTT.

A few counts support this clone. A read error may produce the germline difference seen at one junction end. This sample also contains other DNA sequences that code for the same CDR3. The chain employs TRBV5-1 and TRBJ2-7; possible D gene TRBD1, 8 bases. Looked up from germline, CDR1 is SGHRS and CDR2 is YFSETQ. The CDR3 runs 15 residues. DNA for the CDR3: TGCGCCCGCAGCTGGGCAGGGGGCGGGGGCTACGAGCAGTACTTC. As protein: CARSWAGGGGYEQYF.

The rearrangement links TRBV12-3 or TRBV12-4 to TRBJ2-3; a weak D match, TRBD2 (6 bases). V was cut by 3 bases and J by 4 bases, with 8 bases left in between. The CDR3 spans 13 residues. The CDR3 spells CASSLGDSDTQYF. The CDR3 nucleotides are TGTGCCAGCAGTTTGGGGGACTCAGATACGCAGTATTTT.

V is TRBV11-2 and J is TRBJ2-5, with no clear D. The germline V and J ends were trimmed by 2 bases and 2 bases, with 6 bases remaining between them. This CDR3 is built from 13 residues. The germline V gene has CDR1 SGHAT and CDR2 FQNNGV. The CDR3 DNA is TGTGCCAGCAGCTTATCCAGTCAAGAGACCCAGTACTTC. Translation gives CASSLSSQETQYF.

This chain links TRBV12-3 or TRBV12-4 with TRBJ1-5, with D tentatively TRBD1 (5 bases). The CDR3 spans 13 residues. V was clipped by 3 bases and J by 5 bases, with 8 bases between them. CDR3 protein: CASSFNRHQPQHF. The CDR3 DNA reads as TGTGCCAGCAGTTTTAACAGGCATCAGCCCCAGCATTTT.

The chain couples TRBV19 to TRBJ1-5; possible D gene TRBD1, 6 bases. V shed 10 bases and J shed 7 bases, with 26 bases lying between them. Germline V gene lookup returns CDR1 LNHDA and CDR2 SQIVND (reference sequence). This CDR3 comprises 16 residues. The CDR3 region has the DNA TGTGCCATAACCATCCCGCGGGGGAAGGGGGAACAGCCCCAGCATTTT. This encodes CAITIPRGKGEQPQHF.

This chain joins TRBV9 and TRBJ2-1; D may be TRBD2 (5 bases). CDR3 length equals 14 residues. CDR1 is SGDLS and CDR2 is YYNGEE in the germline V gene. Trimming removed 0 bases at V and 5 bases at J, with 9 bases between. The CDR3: CASSVAPGDNEQFF. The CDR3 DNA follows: TGTGCCAGCAGCGTAGCCCCCGGGGACAATGAGCAGTTCTTC. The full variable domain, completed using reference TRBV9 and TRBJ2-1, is DSGVTQTPKHLITATGQRVTLRCSPRSGDLSVYWYQQSLDQGLQFLIQYYNGEERAKGNILERFSAQQFPDLHSELNLSSLELGDSALYFCASSVAPGDNEQFFGPGTRLTVL.

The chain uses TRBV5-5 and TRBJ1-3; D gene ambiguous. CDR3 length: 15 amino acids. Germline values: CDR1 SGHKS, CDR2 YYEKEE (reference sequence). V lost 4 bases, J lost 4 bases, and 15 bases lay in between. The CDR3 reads CASSGLSGSGNTIYF. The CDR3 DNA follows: TGTGCCAGCAGCGGACTCAGTGGTTCCGGAAACACCATATATTTT.

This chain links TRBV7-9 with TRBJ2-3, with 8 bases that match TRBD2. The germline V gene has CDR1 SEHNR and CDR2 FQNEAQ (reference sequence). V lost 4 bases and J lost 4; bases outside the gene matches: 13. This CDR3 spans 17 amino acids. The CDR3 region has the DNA TGTGCCAGCAGCTCCCCACCGGGACTAGTTCTCGCAGATACGCAGTATTTT. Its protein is CASSSPPGLVLADTQYF.

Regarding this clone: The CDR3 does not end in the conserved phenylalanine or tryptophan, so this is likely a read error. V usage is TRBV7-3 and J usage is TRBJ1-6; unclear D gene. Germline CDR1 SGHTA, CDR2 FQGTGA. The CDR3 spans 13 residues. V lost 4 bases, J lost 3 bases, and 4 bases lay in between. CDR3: CASSSDYNSPLHL. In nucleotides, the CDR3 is TGTGCCAGCAGCTCCGACTATAATTCACCCCTCCACCTT.

CDR3 bases: TGCGCCAGCAGCGCGATTCCGCCTCTGGAGGGCTCCTATGGCTACACCTTC. This translates into CASSAIPPLEGSYGYTF. This rearrangement joins TRBV5-1 to TRBJ1-2; D not resolved. In germline, CDR1 is SGHRS, CDR2 YFSETQ. This CDR3 is 17 amino acids long. V lost 4 bases and J 4 bases, leaving 23 bases between the germline ends.

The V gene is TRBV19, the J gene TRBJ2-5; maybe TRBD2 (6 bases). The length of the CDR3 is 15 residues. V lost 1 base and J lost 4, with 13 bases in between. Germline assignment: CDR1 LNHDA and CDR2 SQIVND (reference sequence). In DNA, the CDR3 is TGTGCCAGTAGTATAGGCGGCGGGGAAGGAGAGACCCAGTACTTC. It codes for CASSIGGGEGETQYF.

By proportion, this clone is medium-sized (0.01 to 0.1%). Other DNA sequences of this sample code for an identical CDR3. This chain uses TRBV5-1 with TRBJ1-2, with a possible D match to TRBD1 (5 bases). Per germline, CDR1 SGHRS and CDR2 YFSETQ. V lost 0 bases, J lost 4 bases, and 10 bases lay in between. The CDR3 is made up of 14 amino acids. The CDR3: CASSLEGPRYGYTF. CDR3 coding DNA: TGCGCCAGCAGCTTGGAGGGGCCCCGCTATGGCTACACCTTC.

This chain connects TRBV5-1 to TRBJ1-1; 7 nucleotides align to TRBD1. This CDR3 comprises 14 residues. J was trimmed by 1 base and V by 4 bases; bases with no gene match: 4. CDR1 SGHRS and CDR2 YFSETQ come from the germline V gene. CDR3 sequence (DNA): TGCGCCAGCAGCAGGGGACAGCAGAACACTGAAGCTTTCTTT. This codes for CASSRGQQNTEAFF.

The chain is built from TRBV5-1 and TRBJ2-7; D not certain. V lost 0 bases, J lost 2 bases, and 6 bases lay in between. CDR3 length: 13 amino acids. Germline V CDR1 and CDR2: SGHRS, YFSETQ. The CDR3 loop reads CASSLEQTYEQYF. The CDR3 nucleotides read TGCGCCAGCAGCTTGGAACAAACCTACGAGCAGTACTTC.

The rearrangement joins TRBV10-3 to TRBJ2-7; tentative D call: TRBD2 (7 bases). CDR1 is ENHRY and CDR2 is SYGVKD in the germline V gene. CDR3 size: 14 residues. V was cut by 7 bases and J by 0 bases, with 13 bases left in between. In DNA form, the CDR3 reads TGTGCCATCAAGGGGGGGGTCCTCTCCTACGAGCAGTACTTC. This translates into CAIKGGVLSYEQYF.

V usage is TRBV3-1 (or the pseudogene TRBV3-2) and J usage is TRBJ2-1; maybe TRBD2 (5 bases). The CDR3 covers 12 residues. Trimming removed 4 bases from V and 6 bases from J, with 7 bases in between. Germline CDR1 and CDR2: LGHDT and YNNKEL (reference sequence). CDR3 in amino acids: CASSLAGNEQFF. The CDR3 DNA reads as TGTGCCAGCAGCCTGGCGGGCAATGAGCAGTTCTTC.

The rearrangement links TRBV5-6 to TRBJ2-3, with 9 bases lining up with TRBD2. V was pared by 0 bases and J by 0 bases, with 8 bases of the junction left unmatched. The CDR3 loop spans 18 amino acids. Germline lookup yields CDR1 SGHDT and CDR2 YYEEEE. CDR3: CASSLGLAGMPSTDTQYF. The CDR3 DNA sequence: TGTGCCAGCAGCTTGGGGCTAGCGGGGATGCCTAGCACAGATACGCAGTATTTT. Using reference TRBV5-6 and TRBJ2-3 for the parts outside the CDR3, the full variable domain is DAGVTQSPTHLIKTRGQQVTLRCSPKSGHDTVSWYQQALGQGPQFIFQYYEEEERQRGNFPDRFSGHQFPNYSSELNVNALLLGDSALYLCASSLGLAGMPSTDTQYFGPGTRLTVL.